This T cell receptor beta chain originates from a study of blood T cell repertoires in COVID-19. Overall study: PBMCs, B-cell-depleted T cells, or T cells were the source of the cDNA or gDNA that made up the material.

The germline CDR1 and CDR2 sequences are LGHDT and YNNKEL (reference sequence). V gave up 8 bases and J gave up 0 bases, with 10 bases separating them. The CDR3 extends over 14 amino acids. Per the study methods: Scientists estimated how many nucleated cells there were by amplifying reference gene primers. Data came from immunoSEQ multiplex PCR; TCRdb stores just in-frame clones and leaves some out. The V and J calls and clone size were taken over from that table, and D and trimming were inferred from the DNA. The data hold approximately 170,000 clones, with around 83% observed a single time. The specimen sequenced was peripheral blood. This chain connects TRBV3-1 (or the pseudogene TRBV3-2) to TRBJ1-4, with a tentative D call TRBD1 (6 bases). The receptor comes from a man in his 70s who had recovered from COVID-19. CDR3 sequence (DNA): TGTGCCAGCCGCACAGGGACAACTAATGAAAAACTGTTTTTT. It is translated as CASRTGTTNEKLFF.